Ten or more counts support the clone carrying this TCR beta chain. The time point is: newly diagnosed GD, antithyroid drugs for less than 3 months. Generation of the TCR library employed RNA extracted from PBMCs. Between the trimmed V and J ends, which lost 6 bases and 6 bases, there was a span of 12 bases. Per the germline V gene, CDR1 is LGHDT and CDR2 is YNNKEL (reference sequence). The CDR3 is 12 residues long. The sample originates from a study of regulatory T cells in long-lasting Graves disease. Combining iRepertoire HTBI primers with Arm-PCR of CDR3 regions, the authors built TCR beta libraries. Original analysis: Looking across samples, the authors found some 60 TRBV and fewer than 15 TRBJ segments. TCRdb re-derived calls from the multiplex PCR reads in MiXCR, one entry per CDR3 protein. For this entry, the V and J calls and clone size follow TCRdb and not the study's own pipeline. The sample holds roughly 610,000 distinct CDR3 sequences, 16% seen once.

The same specimen was also included in a second study, on T cells in Graves' hyperthyroidism and ophthalmopathy. That source notes: Using 13 V-J features, a model discriminated ophthalmopathy from stable hyperthyroidism.

The chain employs TRBV3-1 and TRBJ2-7; D is possibly TRBD1 (6 bases). This TCR derives from a woman aged 30 to 39 with Graves disease. The input for sequencing was peripheral blood mononuclear cells (PBMCs), taken at new diagnosis, from a patient treated with antithyroid drugs. CDR3 in amino acids: CASSRQGREQYF. CDR3 bases: TGTGCCAGCAGTAGGCAGGGGCGCGAGCAGTACTTC.